This TCR beta chain is from a study of shared clonotypes between healthy human individuals. Whole-study findings and limits: Clonotypes shared by all four donors outscored non-shared clonotypes in generation probability. Donors were few, which limited the genetic and exposure-history diversity represented. Some naive CD4 clonotypes, about 5%, turned up in common across a few donors.

Researchers partitioned CD4+ cells into CD45RA+ naive and CD45RA-negative memory subsets. On this clone: Its target is unknown.

TCRdb's table, derived via immunoSEQ multiplex PCR, lists solely in-frame clones and lacks some. This sample has around 550,000 clones, with almost 97% found just once. This TCR was sampled from a woman aged 25 to 45 in good health. Input material: naive CD4+ T cells sorted from blood. Subset given: CD45RA+ positively selected.

The chain's CDR3 is CASSYGENTGELFF. The CDR3 DNA follows: TGTGCCAGCAGTTATGGGGAGAACACCGGGGAGCTGTTTTTT. The V and J genes are TRBV6-5 and TRBJ2-2; no reliable D call. Germline V lookup: CDR1 MNHEY, CDR2 SVGAGI. The CDR3 has 14 residues. Trimming removed 3 bases at V and 1 base at J, with 6 bases between.